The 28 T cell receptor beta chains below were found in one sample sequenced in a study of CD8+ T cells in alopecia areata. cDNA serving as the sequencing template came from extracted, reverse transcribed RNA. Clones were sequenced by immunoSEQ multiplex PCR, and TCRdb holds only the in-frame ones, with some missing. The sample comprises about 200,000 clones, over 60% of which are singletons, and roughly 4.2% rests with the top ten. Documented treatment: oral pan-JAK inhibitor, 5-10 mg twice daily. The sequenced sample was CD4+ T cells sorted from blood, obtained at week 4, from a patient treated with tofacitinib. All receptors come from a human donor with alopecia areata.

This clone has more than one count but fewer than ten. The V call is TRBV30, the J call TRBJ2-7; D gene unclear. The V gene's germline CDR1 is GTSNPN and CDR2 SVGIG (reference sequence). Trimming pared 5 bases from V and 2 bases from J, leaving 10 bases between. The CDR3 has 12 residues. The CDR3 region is CAWSDPTYEQYF. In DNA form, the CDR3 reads TGTGCCTGGTCGGACCCTACCTACGAGCAGTACTTC.

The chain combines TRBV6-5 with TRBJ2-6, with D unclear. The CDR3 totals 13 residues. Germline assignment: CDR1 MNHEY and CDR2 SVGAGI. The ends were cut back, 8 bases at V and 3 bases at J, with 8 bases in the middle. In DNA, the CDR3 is TGTGCCAGCGTAGAGTTTGGGGCCAACGTCCTGACTTTC. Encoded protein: CASVEFGANVLTF.

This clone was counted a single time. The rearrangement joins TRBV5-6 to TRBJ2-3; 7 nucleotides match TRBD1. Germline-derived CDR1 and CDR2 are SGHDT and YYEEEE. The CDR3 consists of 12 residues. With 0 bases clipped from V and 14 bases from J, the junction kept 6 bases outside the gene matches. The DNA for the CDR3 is TGTGCCAGCAGCTTGGGGCCGGGACAGTGGTATTTT. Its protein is CASSLGPGQWYF. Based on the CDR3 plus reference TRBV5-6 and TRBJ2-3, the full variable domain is DAGVTQSPTHLIKTRGQQVTLRCSPKSGHDTVSWYQQALGQGPQFIFQYYEEEERQRGNFPDRFSGHQFPNYSSELNVNALLLGDSALYLCASSLGPGQWYFGPGTRLTVL.

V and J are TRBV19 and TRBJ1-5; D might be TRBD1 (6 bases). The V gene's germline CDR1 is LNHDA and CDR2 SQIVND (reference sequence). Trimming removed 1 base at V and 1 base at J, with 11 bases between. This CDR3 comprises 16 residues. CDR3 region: CASSIAWGASNQPQHF. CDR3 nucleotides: TGTGCCAGTAGTATAGCCTGGGGGGCGAGCAATCAGCCCCAGCATTTT. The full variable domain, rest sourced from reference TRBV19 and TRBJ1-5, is DGGITQSPKYLFRKEGQNVTLSCEQNLNHDAMYWYRQDPGQGLRLIYYSQIVNDFQKGDIAEGYSVSREKKESFPLTVTSAQKNPTAFYLCASSIAWGASNQPQHFGDGTRLSIL.

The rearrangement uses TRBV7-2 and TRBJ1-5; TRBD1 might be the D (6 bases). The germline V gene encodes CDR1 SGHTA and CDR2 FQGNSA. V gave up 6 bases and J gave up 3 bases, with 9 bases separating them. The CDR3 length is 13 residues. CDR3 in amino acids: CASSRQANQPQHF. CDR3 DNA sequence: TGTGCCAGCAGTCGACAGGCCAATCAGCCCCAGCATTTT.

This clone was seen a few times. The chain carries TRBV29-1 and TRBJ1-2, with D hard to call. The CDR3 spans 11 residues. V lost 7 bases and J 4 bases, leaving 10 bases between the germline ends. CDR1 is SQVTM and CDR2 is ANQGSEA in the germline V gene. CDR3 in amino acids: CSAKGFYGYTF. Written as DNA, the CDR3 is TGCAGCGCTAAGGGTTTCTATGGCTACACCTTC.

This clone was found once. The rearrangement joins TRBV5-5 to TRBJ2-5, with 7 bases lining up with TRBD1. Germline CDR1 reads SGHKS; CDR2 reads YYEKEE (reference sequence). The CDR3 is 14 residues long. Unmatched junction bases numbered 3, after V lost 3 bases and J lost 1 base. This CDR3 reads CASSWGQLQETQYF. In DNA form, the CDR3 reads TGTGCCAGCAGCTGGGGACAGCTCCAAGAGACCCAGTACTTC.

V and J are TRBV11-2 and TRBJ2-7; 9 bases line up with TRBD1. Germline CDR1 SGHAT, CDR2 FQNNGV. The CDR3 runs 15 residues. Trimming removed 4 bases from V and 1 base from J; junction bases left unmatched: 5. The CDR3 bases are TGTGCCAGCAGCTCCGGGACAGGGAAATCCTACGAGCAGTACTTC. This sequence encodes CASSSGTGKSYEQYF.

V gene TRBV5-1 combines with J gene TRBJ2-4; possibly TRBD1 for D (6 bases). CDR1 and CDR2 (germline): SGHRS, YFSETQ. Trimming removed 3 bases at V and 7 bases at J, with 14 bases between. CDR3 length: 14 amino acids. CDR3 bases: TGCGCCAGCAGCTCTATCCAGGGGTCGAACATTCAGTACTTC. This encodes CASSSIQGSNIQYF.

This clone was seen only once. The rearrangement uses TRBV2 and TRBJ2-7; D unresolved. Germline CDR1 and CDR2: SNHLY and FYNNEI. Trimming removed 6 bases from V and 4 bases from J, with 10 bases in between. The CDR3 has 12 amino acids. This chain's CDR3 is CASSPRNYEQYF. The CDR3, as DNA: TGTGCCAGCAGCCCCAGGAATTACGAGCAGTACTTC.

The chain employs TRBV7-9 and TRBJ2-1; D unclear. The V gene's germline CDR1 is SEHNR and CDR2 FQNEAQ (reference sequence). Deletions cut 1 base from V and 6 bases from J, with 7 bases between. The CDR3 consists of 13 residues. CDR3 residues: CASSLGSGNEQFF. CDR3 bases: TGTGCCAGCAGCTTAGGATCGGGCAATGAGCAGTTCTTC.

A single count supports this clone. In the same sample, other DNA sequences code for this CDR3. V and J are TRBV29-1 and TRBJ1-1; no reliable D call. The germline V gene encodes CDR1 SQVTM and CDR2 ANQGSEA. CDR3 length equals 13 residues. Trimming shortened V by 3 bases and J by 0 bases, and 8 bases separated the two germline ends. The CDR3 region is CSVDGRMNTEAFF. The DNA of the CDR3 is TGCAGCGTTGATGGACGGATGAACACTGAAGCTTTCTTT.

CDR3 residues: CAWSVVFEAFF. Here the CDR3 DNA reads TGTGCCTGGAGTGTGGTGTTTGAAGCTTTCTTT. V is TRBV30 and J is TRBJ1-1; no reliable D call. Trimming left V 0 bases short and J 7 bases short, with 6 bases between. CDR3 length: 11 amino acids. The germline CDR1 and CDR2 sequences are GTSNPN and SVGIG (reference sequence).

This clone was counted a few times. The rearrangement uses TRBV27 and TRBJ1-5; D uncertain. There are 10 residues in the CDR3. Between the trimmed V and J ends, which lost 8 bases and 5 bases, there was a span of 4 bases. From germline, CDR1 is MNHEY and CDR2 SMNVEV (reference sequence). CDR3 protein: CASPDQPQHF. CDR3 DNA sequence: TGTGCCAGCCCTGATCAGCCCCAGCATTTT.

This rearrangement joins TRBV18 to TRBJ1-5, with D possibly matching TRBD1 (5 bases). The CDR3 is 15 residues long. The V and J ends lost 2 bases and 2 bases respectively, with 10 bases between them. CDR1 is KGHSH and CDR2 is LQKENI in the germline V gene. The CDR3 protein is CASSPGEGRNQPQHF. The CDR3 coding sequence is TGTGCCAGCTCACCAGGTGAGGGGCGCAATCAGCCCCAGCATTTT.

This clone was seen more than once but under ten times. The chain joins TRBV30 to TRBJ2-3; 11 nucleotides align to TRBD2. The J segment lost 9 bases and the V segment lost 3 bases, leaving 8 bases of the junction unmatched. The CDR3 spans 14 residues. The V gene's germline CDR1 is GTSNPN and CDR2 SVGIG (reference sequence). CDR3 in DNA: TGTGCCTGGAGAAATAGCGGGGGGGCGAAGACGCAGTATTTT. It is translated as CAWRNSGGAKTQYF.

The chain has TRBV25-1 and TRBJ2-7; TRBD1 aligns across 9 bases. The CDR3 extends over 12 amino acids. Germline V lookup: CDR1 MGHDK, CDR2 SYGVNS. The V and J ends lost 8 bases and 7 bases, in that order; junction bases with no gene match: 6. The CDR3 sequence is CASGGQGLEQYF. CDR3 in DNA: TGTGCCAGCGGGGGACAGGGTCTGGAGCAGTACTTC.

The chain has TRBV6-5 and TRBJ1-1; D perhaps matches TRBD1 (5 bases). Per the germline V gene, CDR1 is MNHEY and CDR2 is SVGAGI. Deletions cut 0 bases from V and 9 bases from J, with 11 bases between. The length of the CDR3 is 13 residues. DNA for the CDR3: TGTGCCAGCAGTTACTCGTATGGGGCCAAAGCTTTCTTT. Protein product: CASSYSYGAKAFF.

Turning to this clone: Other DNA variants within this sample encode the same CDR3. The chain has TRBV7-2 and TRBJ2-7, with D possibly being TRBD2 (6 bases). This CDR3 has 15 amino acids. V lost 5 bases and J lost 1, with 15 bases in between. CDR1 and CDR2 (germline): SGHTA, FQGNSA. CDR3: CASSLRTGESYEQYF. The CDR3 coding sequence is TGTGCCAGCAGCCTTAGGACGGGGGAATCCTACGAGCAGTACTTC.

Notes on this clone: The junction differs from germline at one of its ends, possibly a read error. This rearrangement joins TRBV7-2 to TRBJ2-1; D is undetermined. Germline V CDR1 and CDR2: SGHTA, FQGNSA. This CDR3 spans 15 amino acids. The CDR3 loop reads CASTLNNRPYNEQFF. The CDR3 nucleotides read TGTGCCAGCACCTTAAATAACAGACCCTACAATGAGCAGTTCTTC.

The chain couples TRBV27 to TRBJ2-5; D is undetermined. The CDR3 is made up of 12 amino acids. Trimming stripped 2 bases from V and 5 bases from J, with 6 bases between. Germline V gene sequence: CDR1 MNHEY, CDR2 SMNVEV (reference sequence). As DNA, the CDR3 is TGTGCCAGCAGTTTAGTTGGGGAGACCCAGTACTTC. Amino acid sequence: CASSLVGETQYF.

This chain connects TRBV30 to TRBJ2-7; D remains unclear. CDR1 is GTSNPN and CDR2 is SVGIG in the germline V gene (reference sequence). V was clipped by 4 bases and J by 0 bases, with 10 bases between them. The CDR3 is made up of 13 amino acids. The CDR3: CAWNPDTSYEQYF. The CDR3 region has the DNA TGTGCCTGGAACCCAGACACCTCCTACGAGCAGTACTTC.

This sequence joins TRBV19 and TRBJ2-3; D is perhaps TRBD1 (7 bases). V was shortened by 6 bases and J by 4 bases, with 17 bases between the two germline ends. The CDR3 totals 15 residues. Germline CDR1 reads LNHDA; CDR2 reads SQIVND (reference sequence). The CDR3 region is CASSPDREVADTQYF. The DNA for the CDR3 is TGTGCCAGTAGCCCCGACAGGGAGGTCGCAGATACGCAGTATTTT.

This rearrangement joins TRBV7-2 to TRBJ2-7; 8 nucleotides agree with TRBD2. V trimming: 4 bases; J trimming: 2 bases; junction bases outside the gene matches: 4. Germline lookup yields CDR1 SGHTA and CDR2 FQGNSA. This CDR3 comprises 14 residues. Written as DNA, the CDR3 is TGTGCCAGCAGCTCCACTAGCGGAGCCTACGAGCAGTACTTC. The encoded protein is CASSSTSGAYEQYF. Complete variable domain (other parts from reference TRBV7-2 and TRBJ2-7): GAGVSQSPSNKVTEKGKDVELRCDPISGHTALYWYRQSLGQGLEFLIYFQGNSAPDKSGLPSDRFSAERTGGSVSTLTIQRTQQEDSAVYLCASSSTSGAYEQYFGPGTRLTVT.

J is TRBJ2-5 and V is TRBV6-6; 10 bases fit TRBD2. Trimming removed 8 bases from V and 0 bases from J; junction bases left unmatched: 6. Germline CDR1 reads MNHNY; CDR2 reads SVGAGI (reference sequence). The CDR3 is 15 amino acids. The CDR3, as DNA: TGTGCCAGCGTATCTAGCGGGGGATACCAAGAGACCCAGTACTTC. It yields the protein CASVSSGGYQETQYF.

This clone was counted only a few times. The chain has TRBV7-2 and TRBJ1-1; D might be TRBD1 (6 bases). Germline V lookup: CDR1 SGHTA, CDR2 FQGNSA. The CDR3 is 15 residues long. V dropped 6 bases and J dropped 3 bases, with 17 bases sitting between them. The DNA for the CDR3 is TGTGCCAGCAGACCTCCGGGGGGGGCGGACACTGAAGCTTTCTTT. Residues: CASRPPGGADTEAFF.

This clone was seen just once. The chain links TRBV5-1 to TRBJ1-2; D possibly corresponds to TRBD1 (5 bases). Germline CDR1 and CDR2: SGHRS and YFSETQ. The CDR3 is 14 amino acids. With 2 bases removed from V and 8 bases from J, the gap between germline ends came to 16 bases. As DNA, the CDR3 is TGCGCCAGCAGCTTAGACAGTAACTATGACGGCTACACCTTC. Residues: CASSLDSNYDGYTF.

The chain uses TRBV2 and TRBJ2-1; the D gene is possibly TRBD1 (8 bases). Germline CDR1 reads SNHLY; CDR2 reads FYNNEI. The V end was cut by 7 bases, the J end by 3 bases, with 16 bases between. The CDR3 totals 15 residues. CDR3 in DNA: TGTGCCAGCAATTCGGACAGGGAGGGCTACAATGAGCAGTTCTTC. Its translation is CASNSDREGYNEQFF.